This T cell receptor beta chain was identified during a study of shared clonotypes between healthy human individuals. In the study overall: Donor ages ranged 18 to 49 years: a couple of women, a few men.

Looked up from germline, CDR1 is GTSNPN and CDR2 is SVGIG (reference sequence). The CDR3 extends over 16 amino acids. Trimming took 4 bases from V and 2 from J; bases not matched to a gene: 5. Deep-level assay runs were performed. This table comes from immunoSEQ multiplex PCR, and its TCRdb copy is limited to in-frame clones, with some not included. The sample contains around 530,000 clones, around 80% of which appear only once. Donors, healthy HIV-negative adults, lacked recent acute infections or vaccinations. This TCR was recovered from a woman between 40 and 55 years old in good health. Some clones in this sample may be carry-over from other donors' samples. Sequenced sample: PBMCs. The chain uses TRBV30 and TRBJ2-1; 13 bases are a match to TRBD2. The CDR3 loop reads CAWTRLAGGPYNEQFF. CDR3 in DNA: TGTGCCTGGACCAGACTAGCGGGAGGACCCTACAATGAGCAGTTCTTC.